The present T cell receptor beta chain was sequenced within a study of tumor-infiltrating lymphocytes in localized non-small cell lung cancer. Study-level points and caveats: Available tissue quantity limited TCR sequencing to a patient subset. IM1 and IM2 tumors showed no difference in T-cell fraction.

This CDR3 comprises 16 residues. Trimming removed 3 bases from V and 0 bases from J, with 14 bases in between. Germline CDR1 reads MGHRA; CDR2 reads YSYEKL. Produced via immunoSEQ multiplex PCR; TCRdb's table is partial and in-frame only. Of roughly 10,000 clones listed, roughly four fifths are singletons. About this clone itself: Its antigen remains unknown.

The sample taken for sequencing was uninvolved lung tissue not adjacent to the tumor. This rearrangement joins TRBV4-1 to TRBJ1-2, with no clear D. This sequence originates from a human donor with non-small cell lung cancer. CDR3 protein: CASSQPSGLANYGYTF. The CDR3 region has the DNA TGCGCCAGCAGCCAGCCCTCGGGCCTAGCTAACTATGGCTACACCTTC.